A single TCR beta chain is shown here with its context. The data belong to a study of molecular identifiers for immune sequencing clone quantification. TCRdb redid the calling of the PCR reads with MiXCR, one entry per CDR3 protein. The sample records 250,000 to 400,000 distinct CDR3 sequences, 20% to 25% being singletons. Naive CD8 sequencing libraries were generated from roughly 18,000 to 920,000 sorted cells, with 10%, 30% or 50% RNA as input. Looked up from germline, CDR1 is MNHEY and CDR2 is SVGEGT. The V end lost 5 bases, the J end lost 3 bases, and 16 bases lay between the germline ends. CDR3 length equals 16 residues.

This sequence joins TRBV6-2 or TRBV6-3 and TRBJ2-2; no clear D. Specimen: naive CD8+ T cells from blood, with Jurkat cell RNA spiked in. Documented subset: FACS-sorted CD8+CD4-CCR7+CD45RA+ naive T cells. The sequence derives from a human donor in good health. Some libraries in this study had Jurkat cell RNA spiked in. The DNA for the CDR3 is TGTGCCAGCAGTCACCACAGAGAAGACTACACCGGGGAGCTGTTTTTT. It translates to CASSHHREDYTGELFF.